A selection of T cell receptor beta chains follows, all from one sample in a study of radiation and T cells in renal cell carcinoma. Sequencing used immunoSEQ multiplex PCR; TCRdb keeps in-frame clones, though not all of them. Of more than 60,000 clones in the sample, roughly 83% were seen once. The sequencing used blood, collected from a patient whose treatment included radiotherapy and nephrectomy. These receptors came from a woman aged 60-75 years with renal cell carcinoma. Both conserved end residues are part of each CDR3. A D gene is named only where the DNA matches it firmly. Clone size is shown for a subset of rows, as once, few, many or a class of expanded clone.

>TRBD1|TRBJ2-7|-|15|TRBV6-6
CASSFKGDRIYEQYF
TGTGCCAGCAGTTTTAAGGGGGACAGAATCTACGAGCAGTACTTC
>TRBD1|TRBJ2-6|once|17|TRBV9
CASRDDRGGTGANVLTF
TGTGCCAGCAGAGACGACAGGGGAGGAACTGGGGCCAACGTCCTGACTTTC
>-|TRBJ1-1|-|14|TRBV5-1
CASSLQGGGTEAFF
TGCGCCAGCAGCTTGCAGGGAGGCGGCACTGAAGCTTTCTTT
>TRBD1|TRBJ2-7|-|15|TRBV6-6
CASSPRTGGAYEQYF
TGTGCCAGCAGTCCCCGGACAGGGGGAGCCTACGAGCAGTACTTC
>TRBD1|TRBJ1-1|-|11|TRBV30
CAWRGQGRAFF
TGTGCCTGGAGGGGACAGGGGAGGGCTTTCTTT
>TRBD1|TRBJ2-7|-|14|TRBV7-3
CASSPGQGGDEQYF
TGTGCCAGCAGCCCTGGACAGGGTGGGGACGAGCAGTACTTC
>TRBD1|TRBJ2-3|-|18|TRBV9
CASSARDRGVEGTDTQYF
TGTGCCAGCAGCGCCCGGGACAGGGGGGTTGAGGGGACAGATACGCAGTATTTT
>-|TRBJ1-5|-|15|TRBV19
CASSGGKSLNQPQHF
TGTGCCAGTAGTGGGGGGAAGTCGCTCAATCAGCCCCAGCATTTT
>-|TRBJ1-1|few|15|TRBV28
CASSSLTGWGTEAFF
TGTGCCAGCAGTTCCCTGACGGGTTGGGGCACTGAAGCTTTCTTT
>-|TRBJ1-4|-|14|TRBV19
CASSPLGGNEKLFF
TGTGCCAGTAGTCCTCTCGGGGGGAATGAAAAACTGTTTTTT
>TRBD2|TRBJ2-7|-|13|TRBV4-1
CASSASGDYEQYF
TGCGCCAGCAGCGCTAGCGGAGACTACGAGCAGTACTTC
>-|TRBJ2-5|-|13|TRBV5-6
CASSLVQSETQYF
TGTGCCAGCAGCTTGGTACAATCGGAGACCCAGTACTTC
>-|TRBJ1-1|-|16|TRBV12-2
CASRLGDTDLNTEAFF
TGTGCAAGTCGCTTAGGCGACACCGATCTGAACACTGAAGCTTTCTTT
>-|TRBJ2-5|-|12|TRBV29-1
CSVRDDDGTQYF
TGCAGCGTCAGGGATGATGACGGGACCCAGTACTTC
>-|TRBJ2-7|-|14|TRBV5-4
CASSLGTLRGEQYF
TGTGCCAGCAGCTTGGGGACCCTCAGGGGCGAGCAGTACTTC
>TRBD1|TRBJ2-7|-|18|TRBV18
CASSPRPFPGQGGNEQYF
TGTGCCAGCTCACCAAGGCCTTTCCCGGGACAGGGTGGTAACGAGCAGTACTTC
>TRBD2|TRBJ2-5|-|15|TRBV19
CASSDTSGQQETQYF
TGTGCCAGTAGTGATACTAGCGGGCAGCAAGAGACCCAGTACTTC
>-|TRBJ2-1|-|14|TRBV2
CASSVAGSYNEQFF
TGTGCCAGCAGTGTCGCAGGCTCCTACAATGAGCAGTTCTTC
>-|TRBJ1-2|-|11|TRBV7-9
CASSLVGGYTF
TGTGCCAGCAGCTTAGTCGGCGGCTACACCTTC
>-|TRBJ2-3|-|13|TRBV9
CASSVVYTDTQYF
TGTGCCAGCAGCGTAGTCTACACAGATACGCAGTATTTT
>TRBD1|TRBJ2-1|-|13|TRBV6-6
CASKGQGVNEQFF
TGTGCCAGCAAGGGACAGGGAGTCAATGAGCAGTTCTTC
>-|TRBJ2-2|once|13|TRBV19
CASRTAGAGELFF
TGTGCCAGTAGAACTGCAGGGGCCGGGGAGCTGTTTTTT
>-|TRBJ2-7|-|16|TRBV9
CASSARLADAPYEQYF
TGTGCCAGCAGCGCCCGTCTGGCAGATGCCCCCTACGAGCAGTACTTC
>TRBD2|TRBJ2-5|-|16|TRBV4-1
CASSQEASGSWETQYF
TGCGCCAGCAGCCAAGAGGCTAGCGGGAGTTGGGAGACCCAGTACTTC
>TRBD2|TRBJ2-5|-|15|TRBV5-6
CASSLLGLAEETQYF
TGTGCCAGCAGCTTGTTGGGACTAGCGGAAGAGACCCAGTACTTC
>-|TRBJ1-5|few|14|TRBV27
CASSLRGSNQPQHF
TGTGCCAGCAGTTTGCGGGGAAGCAATCAGCCCCAGCATTTT
>-|TRBJ2-4|-|10|TRBV6-1
CASSNNIQYF
TGTGCCAGCAGTAACAACATTCAGTACTTC
>-|TRBJ1-4|-|15|TRBV7-9
CASSSTQRLNEKLFF
TGTGCCAGCAGCTCAACACAACGTCTTAATGAAAAACTGTTTTTT
>-|TRBJ1-3|-|13|TRBV10-3
CATSGGTGNTIYF
TGTGCCACCTCGGGGGGGACTGGAAACACCATATATTTT
>-|TRBJ1-1|-|15|TRBV4-3
CASSQDRTGNTEAFF
TGCGCCAGCAGCCAAGATCGGACGGGGAACACTGAAGCTTTCTTT
>-|TRBJ2-7|-|14|TRBV28
CASSLTGLQYEQYF
TGTGCCAGCAGCCTCACAGGGTTGCAGTACGAGCAGTACTTC
>-|TRBJ2-7|once|16|TRBV4-3
CASSQDGGDRYYEQYF
TGCGCCAGCAGCCAAGATGGCGGTGACAGGTACTACGAGCAGTACTTC
>-|TRBJ1-1|-|15|TRBV28
CASSLWAIGNTEAFF
TGTGCCAGCAGTTTATGGGCGATCGGGAACACTGAAGCTTTCTTT
>-|TRBJ2-3|-|15|TRBV9
CASSVGDSGSDTQYF
TGTGCCAGCAGCGTGGGGGATTCTGGGTCAGATACGCAGTATTTT
>-|TRBJ1-1|few|14|TRBV5-4
CASSVGTGGTEAFF
TGTGCCAGCAGCGTAGGGACCGGTGGAACTGAAGCTTTCTTT
>-|TRBJ2-2|-|15|TRBV30
CAWSVRRGPTGELFF
TGTGCCTGGAGTGTACGGCGGGGCCCAACCGGGGAGCTGTTTTTT
>-|TRBJ1-1|-|16|TRBV18
CASSPFLGAGNTEAFF
TGTGCCAGCTCACCCTTTTTAGGGGCGGGAAACACTGAAGCTTTCTTT
>-|TRBJ2-7|-|15|TRBV9
CASSVGATGSYEQYF
TGTGCCAGCAGCGTAGGGGCAACGGGGTCTTACGAGCAGTACTTC
>TRBD1|TRBJ2-3|once|16|TRBV7-3
CASSPNPQGARDTQYF
TGTGCCAGCAGCCCCAATCCGCAGGGGGCGCGGGATACGCAGTATTTT
>-|TRBJ1-1|few|14|TRBV2
CASSGRGGSAEAFF
TGTGCCAGCTCCGGCAGGGGCGGGTCGGCTGAAGCTTTCTTT
>-|TRBJ2-3|-|15|TRBV7-9
CASSLGGRGGDTQYF
TGTGCCAGCAGCTTAGGTGGCAGGGGCGGAGATACGCAGTATTTT
>TRBD2|TRBJ2-2|-|16|TRBV7-9
CASRSSSGPNTGELFF
TGTGCCAGCAGGTCCTCTAGCGGCCCAAACACCGGGGAGCTGTTTTTT
>TRBD1|TRBJ1-1|-|15|TRBV28
CASSSPGQSNTEAFF
TGTGCCAGCAGTTCCCCGGGACAGAGTAACACTGAAGCTTTCTTT
>-|TRBJ1-2|-|13|TRBV19
CASLTRGIDGYTF
TGTGCCAGTCTTACTCGGGGGATCGATGGCTACACCTTC
>-|TRBJ2-2|-|16|TRBV7-7
CASSAEVGGVTGELFF
TGTGCTAGCAGCGCCGAGGTTGGGGGAGTCACCGGGGAGCTGTTTTTT
>TRBD2|TRBJ2-3|-|20|TRBV4-2
CASSPEASRTSGRRGDTQYF
TGTGCCAGCAGCCCGGAAGCGTCGAGAACTAGCGGGAGAAGGGGAGATACGCAGTATTTT
>-|TRBJ1-1|-|15|TRBV28
CASIPVYGQTTEAFF
TGTGCCAGCATCCCGGTTTACGGCCAGACCACTGAAGCTTTCTTT
>-|TRBJ2-2|once|16|TRBV6-6
CASIPPTGPATGELFF
TGTGCCAGCATCCCACCGACAGGCCCTGCGACCGGGGAGCTGTTTTTT
>TRBD1|TRBJ1-2|-|17|TRBV7-9
CASSPAGTGGDVNGYTF
TGTGCCAGCAGCCCAGCCGGGACAGGGGGCGATGTGAATGGCTACACCTTC
>-|TRBJ2-5|-|16|TRBV25-1
CASSEYVGQVAETQYF
TGTGCCAGCAGTGAATATGTGGGGCAGGTTGCGGAGACCCAGTACTTC
>-|TRBJ2-2|-|16|TRBV19
CASSIEGLSNTGELFF
TGTGCCAGTAGTATAGAGGGACTCTCGAACACCGGGGAGCTGTTTTTT
>-|TRBJ2-7|-|12|TRBV7-9
CASSFRIHEQYF
TGTGCCAGCAGCTTTAGAATTCACGAGCAGTACTTC
>-|TRBJ2-3|-|15|TRBV5-6
CASSWGDRYTDTQYF
TGTGCCAGCAGCTGGGGGGACAGATACACAGATACGCAGTATTTT
>TRBD2|TRBJ2-2|-|15|TRBV2
CASKPSGDYTGELFF
TGTGCCAGCAAACCTAGCGGGGATTACACCGGGGAGCTGTTTTTT
>-|TRBJ1-4|once|14|TRBV5-1
CASSLVRGNEKLFF
TGCGCCAGCAGCTTGGTACGTGGTAATGAAAAACTGTTTTTT
>-|TRBJ1-3|-|19|TRBV6-1
CASSENDVGFFSSGNTIYF
TGTGCCAGCAGTGAAAATGACGTTGGGTTCTTTAGCTCTGGAAACACCATATATTTT